A selection of T cell receptor beta chains follows, all from one sample in a study of blood T cell repertoires in COVID-19. Using immunoSEQ multiplex PCR, the repertoire was profiled, and TCRdb retains in-frame clones only, with some absent. Here the sample spans 130,000 or so clones, approximately 86% being singletons. The sequencing input was peripheral blood. These receptors were taken from a woman in her sixties or seventies with COVID-19, enrolled during active disease. The CDR3 runs from the conserved cysteine through the conserved F or W. The order of the fields is J gene, clone size, V gene, D gene, CDR3 DNA, CDR3 protein. A D gene is named only where the DNA matches it firmly. Clone size is not always given. Where it is, it says once, few, many or a class for expanded clones.

J: TRBJ2-3; size: NA; V: TRBV6-4; D: NA; DNA: TGTGCCAGCAGTGAACAGACAGATGCTGGGGCGCAGTATTTT; CDR3: CASSEQTDAGAQYF
J: TRBJ2-3; size: NA; V: TRBV7-9; D: NA; DNA: TGTGCCAGCAGCCGCATAGCGGGACAGCGACCTAGCACAGATACGCAGTATTTT; CDR3: CASSRIAGQRPSTDTQYF
J: TRBJ2-5; size: NA; V: TRBV28; D: TRBD1; DNA: TGTGCCAGCACGGACGCCCCAGGGGGAAAAGAGACCCAGTACTTC; CDR3: CASTDAPGGKETQYF
J: TRBJ2-7; size: NA; V: TRBV19; D: TRBD1; DNA: TGTGCCAGTAGTATTGACAGGGGGCAAAGAGAGCAGTACTTC; CDR3: CASSIDRGQREQYF
J: TRBJ2-2; size: NA; V: TRBV5-1; D: TRBD2; DNA: TGCGCCAGCAGCTTGGAACTAGCGGGGGCCGGGGAGCTGTTTTTT; CDR3: CASSLELAGAGELFF
J: TRBJ1-4; size: NA; V: TRBV5-4; D: TRBD1; DNA: TGTGCCAGCAGCTTGAGGTCACAGGGGGCAGGTGAAAAACTGTTTTTT; CDR3: CASSLRSQGAGEKLFF
J: TRBJ2-3; size: NA; V: TRBV9; D: NA; DNA: TGTGCCAGCAGCGTCAAAGGAGCGGCCAGGCGCACAGATACGCAGTATTTT; CDR3: CASSVKGAARRTDTQYF
J: TRBJ1-6; size: NA; V: TRBV5-4; D: NA; DNA: TGTGCCAGCAGCTTGGTACAGGGAAGTTCACCCCTCCACTTT; CDR3: CASSLVQGSSPLHF
J: TRBJ1-4; size: NA; V: TRBV4-1; D: TRBD1; DNA: TGCGCCAGCAGCCAACCCGGGACAGGGGGTGAAAAACTGTTTTTT; CDR3: CASSQPGTGGEKLFF
J: TRBJ1-5; size: few; V: TRBV7-9; D: TRBD1; DNA: TGTGCCAGCAGCTTAGCGGGTCAGGGGGCCCAGCATTTT; CDR3: CASSLAGQGAQHF
J: TRBJ2-4; size: NA; V: TRBV3-1/TRBV3-2; D: NA; DNA: TGTGCCAGCAGCCAGATTAGCCCAGGGCCCAAAAACATTCAGTACTTC; CDR3: CASSQISPGPKNIQYF
J: TRBJ2-2; size: NA; V: TRBV15; D: NA; DNA: TGTGCCACCAGCAGAGCCGGACTTAACACCGGGGAGCTGTTTTTT; CDR3: CATSRAGLNTGELFF
J: TRBJ1-5; size: NA; V: TRBV16; D: NA; DNA: TGTGCCAGCAGCCAATCGAGGCAGGGAATACGTAGCAATCAGCCCCAGCATTTT; CDR3: CASSQSRQGIRSNQPQHF
J: TRBJ2-7; size: NA; V: TRBV2; D: TRBD1; DNA: TGTGCCAGCAGTATTGCAGGGGGCGAGCAGTACTTC; CDR3: CASSIAGGEQYF
J: TRBJ2-7; size: NA; V: TRBV12-3/TRBV12-4; D: NA; DNA: TGTGCCAGCAGTTTGGCCTCTGCCCACGAGCAGTACTTC; CDR3: CASSLASAHEQYF
J: TRBJ1-1; size: NA; V: TRBV11-3; D: NA; DNA: TGTGCCAGCAGCTTTGGGGGCGACACTGAAGCTTTCTTT; CDR3: CASSFGGDTEAFF